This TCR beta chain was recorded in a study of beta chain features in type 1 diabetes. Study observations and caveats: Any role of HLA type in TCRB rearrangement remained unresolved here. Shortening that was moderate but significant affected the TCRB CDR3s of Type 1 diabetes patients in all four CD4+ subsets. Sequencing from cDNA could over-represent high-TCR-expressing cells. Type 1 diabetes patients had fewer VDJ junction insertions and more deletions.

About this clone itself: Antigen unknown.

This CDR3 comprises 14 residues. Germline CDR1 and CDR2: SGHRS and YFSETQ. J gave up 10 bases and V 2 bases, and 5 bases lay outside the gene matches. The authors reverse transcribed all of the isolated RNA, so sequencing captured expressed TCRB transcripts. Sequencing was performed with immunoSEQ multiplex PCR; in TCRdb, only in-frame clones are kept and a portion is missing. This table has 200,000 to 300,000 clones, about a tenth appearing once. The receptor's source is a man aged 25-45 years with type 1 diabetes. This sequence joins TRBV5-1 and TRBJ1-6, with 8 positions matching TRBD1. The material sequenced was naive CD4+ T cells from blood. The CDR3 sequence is CASSFTGGGSPLHF. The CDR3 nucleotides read TGCGCCAGCAGCTTTACAGGGGGTGGATCACCCCTCCACTTT.